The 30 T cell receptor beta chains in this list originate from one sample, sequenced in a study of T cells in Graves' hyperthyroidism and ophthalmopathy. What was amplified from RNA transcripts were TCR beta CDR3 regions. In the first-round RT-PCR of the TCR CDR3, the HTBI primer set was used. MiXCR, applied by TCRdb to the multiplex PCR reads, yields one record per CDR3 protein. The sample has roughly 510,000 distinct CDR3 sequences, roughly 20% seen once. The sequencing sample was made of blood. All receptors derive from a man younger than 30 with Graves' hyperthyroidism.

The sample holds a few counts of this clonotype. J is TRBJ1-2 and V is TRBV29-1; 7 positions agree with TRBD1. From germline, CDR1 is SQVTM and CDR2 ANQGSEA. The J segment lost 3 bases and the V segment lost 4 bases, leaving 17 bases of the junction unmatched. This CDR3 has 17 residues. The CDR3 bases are TGCAGCGTTGGGCTGGCTCCGGGACAGTGGACGGACTATGGCTACACCTTC. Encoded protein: CSVGLAPGQWTDYGYTF.

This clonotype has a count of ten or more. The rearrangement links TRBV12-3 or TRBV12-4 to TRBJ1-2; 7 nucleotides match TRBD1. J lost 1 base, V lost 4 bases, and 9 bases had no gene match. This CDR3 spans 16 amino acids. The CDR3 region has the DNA TGTGCCAGCAGTTACCGACAGGGAGAGGTTAACTATGGCTACACCTTC. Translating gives CASSYRQGEVNYGYTF.

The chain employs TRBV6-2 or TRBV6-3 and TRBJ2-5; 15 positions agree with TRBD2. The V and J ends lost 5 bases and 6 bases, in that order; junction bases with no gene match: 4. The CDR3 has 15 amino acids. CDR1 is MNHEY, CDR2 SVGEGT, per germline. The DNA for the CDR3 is TGTGCCAGCAGTCACGGACTAGCGGGGGGGAAGACCCAGTACTTC. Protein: CASSHGLAGGKTQYF.

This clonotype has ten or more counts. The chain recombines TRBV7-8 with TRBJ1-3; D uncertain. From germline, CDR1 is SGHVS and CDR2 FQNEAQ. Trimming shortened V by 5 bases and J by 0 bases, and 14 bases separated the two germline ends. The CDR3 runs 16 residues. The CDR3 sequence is CASSLNSGYSGNTIYF. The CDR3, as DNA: TGTGCCAGCAGCCTCAACTCGGGGTACTCTGGAAACACCATATATTTT. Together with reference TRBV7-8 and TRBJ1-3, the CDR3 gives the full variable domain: GAGVSQSPRYKVAKRGQDVALRCDPISGHVSLFWYQQALGQGPEFLTYFQNEAQLDKSGLPSDRFFAERPEGSVSTLKIQRTQQEDSAVYLCASSLNSGYSGNTIYFGEGSWLTVV.

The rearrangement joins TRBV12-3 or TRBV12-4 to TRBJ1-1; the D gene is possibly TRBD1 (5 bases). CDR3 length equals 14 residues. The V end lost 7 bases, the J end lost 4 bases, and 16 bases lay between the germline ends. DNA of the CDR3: TGTGCCAGCACCCTGAGGGGTATCGGCACTGAAGCTTTCTTT. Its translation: CASTLRGIGTEAFF.

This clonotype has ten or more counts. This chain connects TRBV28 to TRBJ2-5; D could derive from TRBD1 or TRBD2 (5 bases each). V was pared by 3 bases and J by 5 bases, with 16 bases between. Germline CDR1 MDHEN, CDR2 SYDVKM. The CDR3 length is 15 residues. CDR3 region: CASSFGDARGETQYF. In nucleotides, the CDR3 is TGTGCCAGCAGTTTTGGGGACGCGAGAGGCGAGACCCAGTACTTC. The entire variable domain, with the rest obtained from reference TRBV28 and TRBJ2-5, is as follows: DVKVTQSSRYLVKRTGEKVFLECVQDMDHENMFWYRQDPGLGLRLIYFSYDVKMKEKGDIPEGYSVSREKKERFSLILESASTNQTSMYLCASSFGDARGETQYFGPGTRLLVL.

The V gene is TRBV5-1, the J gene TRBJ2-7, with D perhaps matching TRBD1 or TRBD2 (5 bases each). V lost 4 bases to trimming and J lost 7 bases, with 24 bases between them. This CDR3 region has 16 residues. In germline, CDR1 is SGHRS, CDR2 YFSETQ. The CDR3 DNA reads TGCGCCAGCAGCCTATACGACAGAAGAGTGGGGGATGAGCAGTACTTC. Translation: CASSLYDRRVGDEQYF.

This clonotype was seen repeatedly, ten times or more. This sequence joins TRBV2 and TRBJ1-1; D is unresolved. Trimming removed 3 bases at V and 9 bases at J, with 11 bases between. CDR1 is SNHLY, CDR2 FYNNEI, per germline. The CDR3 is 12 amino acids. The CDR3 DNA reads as TGTGCCAGCAGTGACCGACTGAACAAAGCTTTCTTT. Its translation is CASSDRLNKAFF.

As DNA, the CDR3 is TGTGCCAGCACCCCAGGGGGACAGTCACAGACCCAGTACTTC. It encodes CASTPGGQSQTQYF. The chain is built from TRBV12-3 or TRBV12-4 and TRBJ2-5, with 7 nucleotides matching TRBD1. The CDR3 extends over 14 amino acids. The J segment lost 6 bases and the V segment lost 7 bases, leaving 11 bases of the junction unmatched.

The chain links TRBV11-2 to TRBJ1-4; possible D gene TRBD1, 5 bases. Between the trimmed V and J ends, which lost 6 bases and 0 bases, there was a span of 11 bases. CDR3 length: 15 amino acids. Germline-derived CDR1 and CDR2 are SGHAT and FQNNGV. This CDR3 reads CASSFDSATNEKLFF. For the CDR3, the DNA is TGTGCCAGCAGTTTCGACAGTGCAACTAATGAAAAACTGTTTTTT. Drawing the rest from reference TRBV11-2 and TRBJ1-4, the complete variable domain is EAGVAQSPRYKIIEKRQSVAFWCNPISGHATLYWYQQILGQGPKLLIQFQNNGVVDDSQLPKDRFSAERLKGVDSTLKIQPAKLEDSAVYLCASSFDSATNEKLFFGSGTQLSVL.

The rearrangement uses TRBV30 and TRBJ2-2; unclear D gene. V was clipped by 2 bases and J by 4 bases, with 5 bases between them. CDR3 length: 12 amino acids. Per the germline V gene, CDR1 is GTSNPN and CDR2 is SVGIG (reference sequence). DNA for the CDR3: TGTGCCTGGAGTTTCACCACCGGGGAGCTGTTTTTT. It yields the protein CAWSFTTGELFF. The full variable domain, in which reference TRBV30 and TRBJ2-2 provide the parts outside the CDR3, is SQTIHQWPATLVQPVGSPLSLECTVEGTSNPNLYWYRQAAGRGLQLLFYSVGIGQISSEVPQNLSASRPQDRQFILSSKKLLLSDSGFYLCAWSFTTGELFFGEGSRLTVL.

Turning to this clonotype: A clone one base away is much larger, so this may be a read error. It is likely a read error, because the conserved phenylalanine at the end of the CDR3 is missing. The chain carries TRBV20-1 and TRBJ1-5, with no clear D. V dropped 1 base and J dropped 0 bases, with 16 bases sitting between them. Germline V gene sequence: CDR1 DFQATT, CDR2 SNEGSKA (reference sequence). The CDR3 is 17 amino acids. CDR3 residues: CSARVYTDTYSNQPQHY. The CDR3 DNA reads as TGCAGTGCTAGAGTCTACACAGACACTTATAGCAATCAGCCCCAGCATTAT.

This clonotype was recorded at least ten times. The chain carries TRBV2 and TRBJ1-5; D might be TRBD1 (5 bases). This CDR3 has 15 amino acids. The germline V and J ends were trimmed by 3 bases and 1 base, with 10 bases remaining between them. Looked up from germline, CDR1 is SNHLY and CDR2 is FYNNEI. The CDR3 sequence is CASSDTGWSNQPQHF. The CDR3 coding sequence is TGTGCCAGCAGTGACACAGGCTGGAGCAATCAGCCCCAGCATTTT.

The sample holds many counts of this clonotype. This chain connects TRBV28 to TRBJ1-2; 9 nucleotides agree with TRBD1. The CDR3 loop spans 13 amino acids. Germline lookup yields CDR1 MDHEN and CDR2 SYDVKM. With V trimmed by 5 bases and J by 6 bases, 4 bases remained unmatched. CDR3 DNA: TGTGCCAGCAGTATCGGGACAGGGAATGGCTACACCTTC. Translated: CASSIGTGNGYTF.

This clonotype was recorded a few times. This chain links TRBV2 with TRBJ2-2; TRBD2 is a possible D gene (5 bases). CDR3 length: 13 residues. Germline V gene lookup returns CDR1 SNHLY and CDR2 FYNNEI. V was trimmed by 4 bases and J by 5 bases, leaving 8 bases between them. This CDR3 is CASSAEGTGELFF. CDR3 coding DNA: TGTGCCAGCAGTGCTGAGGGAACCGGGGAGCTGTTTTTT.

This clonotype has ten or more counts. The CDR3 coding sequence is TGTGCCAGCAGTTTAGCGGGGCGGGGGCCCCAGCATTTT. Amino acid sequence: CASSLAGRGPQHF. The rearrangement joins TRBV28 to TRBJ1-5; TRBD1 is a possible D gene (5 bases). V was trimmed by 2 bases and J by 9 bases, leaving 11 bases between them. This CDR3 has 13 amino acids. CDR1 MDHEN and CDR2 SYDVKM come from the germline V gene.

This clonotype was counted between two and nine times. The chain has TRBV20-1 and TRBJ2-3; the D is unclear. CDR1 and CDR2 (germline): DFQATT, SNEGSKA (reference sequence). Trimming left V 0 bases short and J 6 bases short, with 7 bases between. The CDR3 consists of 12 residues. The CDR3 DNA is TGCAGTGCTAGAGATGACCTTGATACGCAGTATTTT. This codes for CSARDDLDTQYF.

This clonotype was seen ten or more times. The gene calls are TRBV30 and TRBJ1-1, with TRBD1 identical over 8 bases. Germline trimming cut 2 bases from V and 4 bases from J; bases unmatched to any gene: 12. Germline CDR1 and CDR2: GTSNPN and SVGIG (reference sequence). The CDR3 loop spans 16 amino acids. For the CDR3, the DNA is TGTGCCTGGAGTTGGACAGGGAGGTCTAGGGTCACTGAAGCTTTCTTT. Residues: CAWSWTGRSRVTEAFF.

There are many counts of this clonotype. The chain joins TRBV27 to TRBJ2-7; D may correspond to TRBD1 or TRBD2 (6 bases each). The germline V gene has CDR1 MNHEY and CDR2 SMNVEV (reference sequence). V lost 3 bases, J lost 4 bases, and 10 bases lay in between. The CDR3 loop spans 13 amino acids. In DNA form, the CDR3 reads TGTGCCAGCAGTTTTCAGGGGAGGTACGAGCAGTACTTC. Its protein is CASSFQGRYEQYF.

CDR3 DNA: TGTGCCAGCGGTCAAAACGGGGCTCTGTACACCGGGGAGCTGTTTTTT. This gives the protein CASGQNGALYTGELFF. V usage is TRBV27 and J usage is TRBJ2-2; D is tentatively TRBD1 or TRBD2 (5 bases each). With 8 bases removed from V and 3 bases from J, the gap between germline ends came to 19 bases. CDR3 length: 16 residues. Germline CDR1 is MNHEY and CDR2 is SMNVEV (reference sequence).

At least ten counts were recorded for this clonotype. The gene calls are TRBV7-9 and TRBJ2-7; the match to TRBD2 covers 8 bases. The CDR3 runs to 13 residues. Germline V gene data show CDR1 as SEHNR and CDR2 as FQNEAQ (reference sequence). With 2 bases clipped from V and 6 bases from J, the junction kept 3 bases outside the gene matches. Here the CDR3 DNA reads TGTGCCAGCAGCTTACCCGGGACTAGCGAGCAGTACTTC. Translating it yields CASSLPGTSEQYF. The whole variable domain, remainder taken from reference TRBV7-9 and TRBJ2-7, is DTGVSQNPRHKITKRGQNVTFRCDPISEHNRLYWYRQTLGQGPEFLTYFQNEAQLEKSRLLSDRFSAERPKGSFSTLEIQRTEQGDSAMYLCASSLPGTSEQYFGPGTRLTVT.

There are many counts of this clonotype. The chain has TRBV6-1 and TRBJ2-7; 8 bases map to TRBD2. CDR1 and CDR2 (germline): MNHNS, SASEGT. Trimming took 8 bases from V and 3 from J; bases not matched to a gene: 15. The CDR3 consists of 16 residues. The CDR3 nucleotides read TGTGCCAGCTCCCTACTTCCCGGGGGGGTAGGCTACGAGCAGTACTTC. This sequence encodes CASSLLPGGVGYEQYF.

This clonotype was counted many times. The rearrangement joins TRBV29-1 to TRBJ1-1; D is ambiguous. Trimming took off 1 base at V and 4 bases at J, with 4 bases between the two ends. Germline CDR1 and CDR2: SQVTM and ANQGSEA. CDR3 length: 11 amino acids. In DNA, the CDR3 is TGCAGCGTTGAAGGCAGCACTGAAGCTTTCTTT. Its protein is CSVEGSTEAFF. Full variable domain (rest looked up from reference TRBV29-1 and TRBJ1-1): SAVISQKPSRDICQRGTSLTIQCQVDSQVTMMFWYRQQPGQSLTLIATANQGSEATYESGFVIDKFPISRPNLTFSTLTVSNMSPEDSSIYLCSVEGSTEAFFGQGTRLTVV.

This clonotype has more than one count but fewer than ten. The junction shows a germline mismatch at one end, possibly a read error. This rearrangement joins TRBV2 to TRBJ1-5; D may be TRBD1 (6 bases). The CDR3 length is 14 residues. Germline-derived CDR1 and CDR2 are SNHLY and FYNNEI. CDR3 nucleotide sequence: TGTGCCAGCAGTGGGACAGCCCCGCATCAGCCCCAGCGTTTT. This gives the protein CASSGTAPHQPQRF.

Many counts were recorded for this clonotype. The CDR3: CASSLVPGTGNTIYF. CDR3 nucleotide sequence: TGCGCCAGCAGCTTGGTTCCAGGGACTGGAAACACCATATATTTT. V and J are TRBV5-1 and TRBJ1-3, with TRBD1 as a possible D gene (5 bases). V shed 0 bases and J shed 2 bases, with 9 bases lying between them. The germline V gene has CDR1 SGHRS and CDR2 YFSETQ. There are 15 residues in the CDR3.

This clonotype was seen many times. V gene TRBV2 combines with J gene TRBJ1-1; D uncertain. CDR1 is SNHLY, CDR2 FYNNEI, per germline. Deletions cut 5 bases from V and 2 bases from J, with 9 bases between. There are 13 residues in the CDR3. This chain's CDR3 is CASSWRHNTEAFF. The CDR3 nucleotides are TGTGCCAGCAGTTGGAGACACAACACTGAAGCTTTCTTT.

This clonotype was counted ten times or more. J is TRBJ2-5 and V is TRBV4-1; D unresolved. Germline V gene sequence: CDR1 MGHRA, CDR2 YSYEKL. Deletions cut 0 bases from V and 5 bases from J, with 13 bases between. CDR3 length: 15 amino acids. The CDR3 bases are TGCGCCAGCAGCCAAGAAAGTCACGGCCAGGAGACCCAGTACTTC. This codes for CASSQESHGQETQYF.

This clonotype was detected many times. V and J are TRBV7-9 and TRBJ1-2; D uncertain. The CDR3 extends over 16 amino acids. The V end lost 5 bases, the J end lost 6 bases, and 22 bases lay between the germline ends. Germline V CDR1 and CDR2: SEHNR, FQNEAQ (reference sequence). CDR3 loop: CASSPDRGVGRNGYTF. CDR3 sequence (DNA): TGTGCCAGCAGCCCTGACCGTGGTGTCGGAAGAAATGGCTACACCTTC.

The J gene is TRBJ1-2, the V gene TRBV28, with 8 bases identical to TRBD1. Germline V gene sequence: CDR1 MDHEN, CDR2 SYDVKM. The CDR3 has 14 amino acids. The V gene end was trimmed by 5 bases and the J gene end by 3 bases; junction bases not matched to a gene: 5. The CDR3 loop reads CASSQDRDHYGYTF. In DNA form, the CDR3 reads TGTGCCAGCAGTCAGGACAGGGACCACTATGGCTACACCTTC.

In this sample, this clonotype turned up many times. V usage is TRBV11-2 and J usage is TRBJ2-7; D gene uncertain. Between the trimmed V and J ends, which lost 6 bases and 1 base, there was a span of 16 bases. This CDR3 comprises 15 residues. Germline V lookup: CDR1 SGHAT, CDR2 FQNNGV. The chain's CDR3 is CASRREDGSSYEQYF. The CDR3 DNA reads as TGTGCCAGCAGGCGTGAGGACGGCTCATCCTACGAGCAGTACTTC.